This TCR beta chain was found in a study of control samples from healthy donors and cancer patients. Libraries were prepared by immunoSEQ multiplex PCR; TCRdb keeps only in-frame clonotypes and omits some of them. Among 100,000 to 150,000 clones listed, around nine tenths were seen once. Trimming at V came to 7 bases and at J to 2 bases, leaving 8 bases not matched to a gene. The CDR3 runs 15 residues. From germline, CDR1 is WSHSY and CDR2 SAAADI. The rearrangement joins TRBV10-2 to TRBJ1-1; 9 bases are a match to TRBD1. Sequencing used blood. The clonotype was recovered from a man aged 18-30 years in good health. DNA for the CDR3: TGCGCCAGCACCCCGAGGACAGGGGCAAACACTGAAGCTTTCTTT. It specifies CASTPRTGANTEAFF.